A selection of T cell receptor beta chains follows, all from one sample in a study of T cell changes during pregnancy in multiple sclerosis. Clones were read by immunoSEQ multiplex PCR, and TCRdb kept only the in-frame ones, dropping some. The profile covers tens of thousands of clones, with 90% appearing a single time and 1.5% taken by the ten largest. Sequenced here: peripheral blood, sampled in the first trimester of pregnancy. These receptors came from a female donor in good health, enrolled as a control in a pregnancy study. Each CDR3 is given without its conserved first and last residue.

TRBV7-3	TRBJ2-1	ASSPGQGAGNEQF
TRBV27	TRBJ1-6	ASSFRWPSSYNSPLH
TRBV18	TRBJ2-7	ASSPTSDSYEQY
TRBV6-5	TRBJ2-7	ASSYSTSGGYEQY
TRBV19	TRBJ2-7	ASSNGQGVSYEQY
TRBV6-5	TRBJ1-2	ASSYSATGGGYT
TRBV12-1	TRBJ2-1	ASCRASGNNEQF
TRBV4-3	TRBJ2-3	ASSFLRGFTDTQY
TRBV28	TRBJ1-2	ASSLGQGNYGYT
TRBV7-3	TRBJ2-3	ASSLTSGTDTQY
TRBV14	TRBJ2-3	ASSRFGLTDTQY
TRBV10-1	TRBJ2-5	ASSDSAEETQY
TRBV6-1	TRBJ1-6	ASSEFDRALNSPLH
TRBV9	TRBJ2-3	ASSGTGEFTDTQY
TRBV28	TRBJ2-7	ASSLPGLAGEGQY
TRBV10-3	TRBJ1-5	AISERGQGRQPQH
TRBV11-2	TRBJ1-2	ASSVGTGGLSAYGYT
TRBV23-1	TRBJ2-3	ASSPFLAGTDTQY
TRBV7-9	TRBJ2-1	ASSLMDGLMREQF
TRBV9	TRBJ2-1	ASSSVGTSGWDEQF
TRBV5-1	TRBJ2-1	ASSVGLAGESEQF
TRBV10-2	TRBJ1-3	ASLEPQGKEAGNTIY
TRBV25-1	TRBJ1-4	ASGPGQRAEKLF
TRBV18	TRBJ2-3	ASSGQGQGVDTQY
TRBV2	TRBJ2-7	ASNREKGAYEQY
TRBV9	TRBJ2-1	ASSVGWSSYNEQF
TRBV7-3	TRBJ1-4	ASSLTGAHNEKLF
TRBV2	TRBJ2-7	ASSDLAQPIYEQY
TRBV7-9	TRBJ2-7	ASSLSGTGTYEQY
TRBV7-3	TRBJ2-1	ASSLSSGDYNEQF
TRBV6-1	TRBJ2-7	AGGYEQY
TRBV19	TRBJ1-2	ASSIASAAGYGYT
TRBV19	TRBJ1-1	ASSNWANTEAF
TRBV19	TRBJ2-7	ASSPTGVSREQY
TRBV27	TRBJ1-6	ASKQQGYSPLH
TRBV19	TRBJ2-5	ASNEGGPRETQY
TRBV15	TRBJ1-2	ATSREVDRSYGYT
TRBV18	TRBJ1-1	ASSPSTGGNTEAF
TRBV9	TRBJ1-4	ASSAGEKLF
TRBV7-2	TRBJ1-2	ASSLDLTVRGYT
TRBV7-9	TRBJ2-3	ASSQRLAGGPRDTQY
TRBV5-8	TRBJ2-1	ASTPAGAGEGGPYNEQF
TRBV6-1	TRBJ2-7	ASAFDNSYEQY